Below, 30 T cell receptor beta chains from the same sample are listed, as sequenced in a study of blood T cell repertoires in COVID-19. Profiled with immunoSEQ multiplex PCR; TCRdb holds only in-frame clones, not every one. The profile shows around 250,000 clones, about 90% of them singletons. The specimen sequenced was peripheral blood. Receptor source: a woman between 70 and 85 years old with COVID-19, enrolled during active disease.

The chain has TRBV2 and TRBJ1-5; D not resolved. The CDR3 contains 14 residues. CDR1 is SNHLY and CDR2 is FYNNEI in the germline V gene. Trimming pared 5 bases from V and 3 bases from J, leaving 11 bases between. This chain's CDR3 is CASSFDKINQPQHF. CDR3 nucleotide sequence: TGTGCCAGCAGTTTCGACAAAATCAATCAGCCCCAGCATTTT.

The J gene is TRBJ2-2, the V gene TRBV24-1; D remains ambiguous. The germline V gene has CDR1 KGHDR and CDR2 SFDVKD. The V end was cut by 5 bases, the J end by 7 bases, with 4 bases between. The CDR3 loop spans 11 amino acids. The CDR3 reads CATSGNGELFF. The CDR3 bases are TGTGCCACCAGTGGTAACGGGGAGCTGTTTTTT.

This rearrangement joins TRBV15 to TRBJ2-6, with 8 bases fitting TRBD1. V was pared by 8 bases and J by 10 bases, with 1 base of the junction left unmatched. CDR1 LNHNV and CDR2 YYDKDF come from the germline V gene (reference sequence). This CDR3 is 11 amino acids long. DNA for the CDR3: TGTGCCACCCGGACAGGGAACGTCCTGACTTTC. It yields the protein CATRTGNVLTF.

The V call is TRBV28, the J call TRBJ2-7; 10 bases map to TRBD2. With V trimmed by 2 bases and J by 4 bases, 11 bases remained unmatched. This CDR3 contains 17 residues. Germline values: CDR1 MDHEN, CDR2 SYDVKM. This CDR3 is CASSLPAGLAGVYEQYF. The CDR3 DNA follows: TGTGCCAGCAGTTTACCCGCGGGGCTAGCGGGAGTTTACGAGCAGTACTTC. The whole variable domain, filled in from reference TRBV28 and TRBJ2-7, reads DVKVTQSSRYLVKRTGEKVFLECVQDMDHENMFWYRQDPGLGLRLIYFSYDVKMKEKGDIPEGYSVSREKKERFSLILESASTNQTSMYLCASSLPAGLAGVYEQYFGPGTRLTVT.

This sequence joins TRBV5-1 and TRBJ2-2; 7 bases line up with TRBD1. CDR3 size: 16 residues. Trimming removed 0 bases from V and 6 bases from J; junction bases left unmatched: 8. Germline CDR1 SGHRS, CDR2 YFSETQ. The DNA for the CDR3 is TGCGCCAGCAGCTTGGGACAGGGCTCGGTTCCCGGGGAGCTGTTTTTT. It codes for CASSLGQGSVPGELFF.

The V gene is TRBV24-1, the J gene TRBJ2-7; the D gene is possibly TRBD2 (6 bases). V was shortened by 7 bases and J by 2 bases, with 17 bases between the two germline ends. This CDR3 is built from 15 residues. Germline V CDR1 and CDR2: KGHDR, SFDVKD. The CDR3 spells CATSASGVPTYEQYF. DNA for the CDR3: TGTGCCACCAGCGCGTCGGGAGTCCCTACCTACGAGCAGTACTTC.

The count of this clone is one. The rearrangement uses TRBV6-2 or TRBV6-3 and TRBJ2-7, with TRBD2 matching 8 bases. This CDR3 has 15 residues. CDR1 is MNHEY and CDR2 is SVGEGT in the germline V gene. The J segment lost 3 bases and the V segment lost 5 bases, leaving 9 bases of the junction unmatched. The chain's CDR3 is CASSRGTSGDYEQYF. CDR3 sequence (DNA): TGTGCCAGCAGTAGGGGGACTAGTGGGGACTACGAGCAGTACTTC.

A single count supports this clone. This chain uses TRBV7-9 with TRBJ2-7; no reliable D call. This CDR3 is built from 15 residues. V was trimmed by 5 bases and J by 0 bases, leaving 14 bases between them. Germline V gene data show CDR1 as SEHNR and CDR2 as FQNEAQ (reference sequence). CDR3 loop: CASSPSQIISYEQYF. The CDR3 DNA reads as TGTGCCAGCAGCCCGTCACAGATTATCTCCTACGAGCAGTACTTC.

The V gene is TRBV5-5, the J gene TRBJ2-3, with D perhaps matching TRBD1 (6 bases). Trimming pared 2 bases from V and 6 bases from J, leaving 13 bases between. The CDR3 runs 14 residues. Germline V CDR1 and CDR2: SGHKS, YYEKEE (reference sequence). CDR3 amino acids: CASSFGTGYDTQYF. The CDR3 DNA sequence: TGTGCCAGCAGCTTTGGAACAGGGTACGATACGCAGTATTTT.

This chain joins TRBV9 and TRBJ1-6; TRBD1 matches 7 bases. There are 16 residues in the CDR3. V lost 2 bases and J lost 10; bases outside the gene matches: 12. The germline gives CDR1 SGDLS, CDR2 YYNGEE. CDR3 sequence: CASSVRAGTEGSPLHF. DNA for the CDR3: TGTGCCAGCAGCGTCAGAGCCGGGACAGAGGGGTCACCCCTCCACTTT.

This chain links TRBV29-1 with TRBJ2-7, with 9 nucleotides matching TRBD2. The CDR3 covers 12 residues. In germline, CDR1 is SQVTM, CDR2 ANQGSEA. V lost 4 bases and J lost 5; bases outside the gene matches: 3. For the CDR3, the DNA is TGCAGCGTTGTGGTAGCGGGAGACGAGCAGTACTTC. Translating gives CSVVVAGDEQYF.

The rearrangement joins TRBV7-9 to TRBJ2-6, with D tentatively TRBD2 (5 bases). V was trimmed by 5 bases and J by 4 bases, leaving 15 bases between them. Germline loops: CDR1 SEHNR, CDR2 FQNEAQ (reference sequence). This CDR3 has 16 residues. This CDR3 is CASSALESYGANVLTF. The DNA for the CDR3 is TGTGCCAGCAGCGCACTAGAATCCTACGGGGCCAACGTCCTGACTTTC.

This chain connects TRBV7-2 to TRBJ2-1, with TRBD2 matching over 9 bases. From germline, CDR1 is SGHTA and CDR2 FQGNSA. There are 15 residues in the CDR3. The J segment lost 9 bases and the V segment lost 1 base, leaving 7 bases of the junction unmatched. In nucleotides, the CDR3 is TGTGCCAGCAGCTTAGATAGCGGGAGAGGGAGTGAGCAGTTCTTC. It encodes CASSLDSGRGSEQFF.

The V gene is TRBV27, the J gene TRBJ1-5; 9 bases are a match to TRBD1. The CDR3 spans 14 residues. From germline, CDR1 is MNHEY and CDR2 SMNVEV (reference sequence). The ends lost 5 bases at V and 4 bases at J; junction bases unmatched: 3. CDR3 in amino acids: CASSPDRGNQPQHF. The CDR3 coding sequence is TGTGCCAGCAGTCCCGACAGGGGGAATCAGCCCCAGCATTTT.

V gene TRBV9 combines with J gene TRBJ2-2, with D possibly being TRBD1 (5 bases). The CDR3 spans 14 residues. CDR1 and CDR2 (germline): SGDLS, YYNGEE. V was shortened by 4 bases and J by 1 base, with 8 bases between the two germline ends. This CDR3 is CASSRTGNTGELFF. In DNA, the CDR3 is TGTGCCAGCAGCAGAACAGGGAACACCGGGGAGCTGTTTTTT.

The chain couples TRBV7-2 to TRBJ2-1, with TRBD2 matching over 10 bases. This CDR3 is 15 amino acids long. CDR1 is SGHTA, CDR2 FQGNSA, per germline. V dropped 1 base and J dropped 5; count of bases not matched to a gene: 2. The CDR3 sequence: CASSLGLAGHNEQFF. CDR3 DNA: TGTGCCAGCAGCTTAGGACTAGCGGGCCACAATGAGCAGTTCTTC. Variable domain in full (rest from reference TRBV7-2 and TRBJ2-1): GAGVSQSPSNKVTEKGKDVELRCDPISGHTALYWYRQSLGQGLEFLIYFQGNSAPDKSGLPSDRFSAERTGGSVSTLTIQRTQQEDSAVYLCASSLGLAGHNEQFFGPGTRLTVL.

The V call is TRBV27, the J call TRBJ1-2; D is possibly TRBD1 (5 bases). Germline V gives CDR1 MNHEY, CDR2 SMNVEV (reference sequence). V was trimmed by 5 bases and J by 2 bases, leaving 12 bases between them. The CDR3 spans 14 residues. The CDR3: CASSPLTENYGYTF. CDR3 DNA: TGTGCCAGCAGTCCCTTGACAGAGAACTATGGCTACACCTTC.

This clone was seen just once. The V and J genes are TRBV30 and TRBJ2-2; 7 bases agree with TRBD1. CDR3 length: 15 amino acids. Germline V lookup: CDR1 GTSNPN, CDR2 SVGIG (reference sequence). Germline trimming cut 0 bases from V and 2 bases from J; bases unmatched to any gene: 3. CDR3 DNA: TGTGCCTGGAGTGTAAGGGACAGCAACACCGGGGAGCTGTTTTTT. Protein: CAWSVRDSNTGELFF.

The CDR3 is CAISESGVGQPQHF. CDR3 DNA sequence: TGTGCCATCAGTGAGTCAGGGGTAGGTCAGCCCCAGCATTTT. This sequence joins TRBV10-3 and TRBJ1-5; the D gene is possibly TRBD1 (5 bases). Germline CDR1 ENHRY, CDR2 SYGVKD. The CDR3 contains 14 residues. V was trimmed by 0 bases and J by 6 bases, leaving 9 bases between them.

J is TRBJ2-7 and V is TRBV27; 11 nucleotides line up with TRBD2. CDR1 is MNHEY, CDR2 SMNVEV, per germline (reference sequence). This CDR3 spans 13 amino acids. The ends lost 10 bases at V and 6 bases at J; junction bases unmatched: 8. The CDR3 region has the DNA TGTGCCACCGGGCTAGCGGGAGGTAGCGAGCAGTACTTC. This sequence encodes CATGLAGGSEQYF.

CDR3 protein: CASSHTWDRGNVYEQYF. The DNA of the CDR3 is TGTGCCAGTAGTCATACCTGGGACAGGGGAAACGTATACGAGCAGTACTTC. The chain employs TRBV19 and TRBJ2-7; 10 positions agree with TRBD1. Trimming took 5 bases from V and 4 from J; bases not matched to a gene: 14. Germline loops: CDR1 LNHDA, CDR2 SQIVND (reference sequence). The CDR3 is 17 residues long.

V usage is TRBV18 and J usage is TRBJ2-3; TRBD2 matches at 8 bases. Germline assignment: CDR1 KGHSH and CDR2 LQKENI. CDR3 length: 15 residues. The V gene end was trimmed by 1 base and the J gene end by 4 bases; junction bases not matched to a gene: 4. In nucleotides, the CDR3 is TGTGCCAGCTCACCACTCGGGACTAGTCCAGATACGCAGTATTTT. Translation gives CASSPLGTSPDTQYF.

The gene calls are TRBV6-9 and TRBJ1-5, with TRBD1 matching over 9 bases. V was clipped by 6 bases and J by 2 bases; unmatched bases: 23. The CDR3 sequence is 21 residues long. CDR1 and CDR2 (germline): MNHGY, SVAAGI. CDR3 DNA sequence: TGTGCCAGCAGACGGGCCCCCGGGACAGGGCTTGCTTCACCGGGCAATCAGCCCCAGCATTTT. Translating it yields CASRRAPGTGLASPGNQPQHF.

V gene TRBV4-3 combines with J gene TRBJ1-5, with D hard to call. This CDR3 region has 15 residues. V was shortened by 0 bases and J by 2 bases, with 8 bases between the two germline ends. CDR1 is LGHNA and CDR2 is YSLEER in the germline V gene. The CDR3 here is CASSQDTTGNQPQHF. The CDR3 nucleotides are TGCGCCAGCAGCCAAGATACAACAGGCAATCAGCCCCAGCATTTT.

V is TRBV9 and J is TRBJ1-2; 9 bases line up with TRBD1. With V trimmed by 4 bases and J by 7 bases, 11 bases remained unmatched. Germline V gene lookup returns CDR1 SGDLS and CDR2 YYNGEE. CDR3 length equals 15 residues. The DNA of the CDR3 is TGTGCCAGCAGCTTTTCCGGGACAGGGTCGGCTGGCTACACCTTC. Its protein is CASSFSGTGSAGYTF.

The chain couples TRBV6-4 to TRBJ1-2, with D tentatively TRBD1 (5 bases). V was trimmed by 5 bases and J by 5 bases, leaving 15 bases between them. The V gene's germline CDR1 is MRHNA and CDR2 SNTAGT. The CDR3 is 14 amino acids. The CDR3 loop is CASSRGGTGYGYTF. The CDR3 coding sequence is TGTGCCAGCAGTCGTGGCGGGACGGGGTATGGCTACACCTTC.

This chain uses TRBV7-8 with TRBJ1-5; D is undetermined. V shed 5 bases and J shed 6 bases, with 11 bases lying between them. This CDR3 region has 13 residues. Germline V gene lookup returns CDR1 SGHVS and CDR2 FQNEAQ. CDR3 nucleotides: TGTGCCAGCAGCCCCCGCGGGGTTCAGCCCCAGCATTTT. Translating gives CASSPRGVQPQHF.

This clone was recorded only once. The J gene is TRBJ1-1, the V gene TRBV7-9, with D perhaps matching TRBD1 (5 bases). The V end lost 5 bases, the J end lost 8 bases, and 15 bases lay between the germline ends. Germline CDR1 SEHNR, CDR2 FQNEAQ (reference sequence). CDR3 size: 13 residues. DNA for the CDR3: TGTGCCAGCAGCGCGACAGTCCCCCCCGAAGCTTTCTTT. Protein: CASSATVPPEAFF.

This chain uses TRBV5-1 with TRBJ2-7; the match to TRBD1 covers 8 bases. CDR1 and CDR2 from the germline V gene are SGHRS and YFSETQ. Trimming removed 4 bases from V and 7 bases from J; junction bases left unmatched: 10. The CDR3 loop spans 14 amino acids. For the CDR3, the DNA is TGCGCCAGCAGCCCGGACAGGGTTTCGAGGGAGCAGTACTTC. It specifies CASSPDRVSREQYF.

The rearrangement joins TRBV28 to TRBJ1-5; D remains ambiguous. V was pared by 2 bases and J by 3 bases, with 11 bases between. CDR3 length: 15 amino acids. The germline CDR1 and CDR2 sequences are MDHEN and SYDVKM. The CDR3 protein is CASSLIGLINQPQHF. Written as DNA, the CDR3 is TGTGCCAGCAGTTTAATCGGACTGATCAATCAGCCCCAGCATTTT.